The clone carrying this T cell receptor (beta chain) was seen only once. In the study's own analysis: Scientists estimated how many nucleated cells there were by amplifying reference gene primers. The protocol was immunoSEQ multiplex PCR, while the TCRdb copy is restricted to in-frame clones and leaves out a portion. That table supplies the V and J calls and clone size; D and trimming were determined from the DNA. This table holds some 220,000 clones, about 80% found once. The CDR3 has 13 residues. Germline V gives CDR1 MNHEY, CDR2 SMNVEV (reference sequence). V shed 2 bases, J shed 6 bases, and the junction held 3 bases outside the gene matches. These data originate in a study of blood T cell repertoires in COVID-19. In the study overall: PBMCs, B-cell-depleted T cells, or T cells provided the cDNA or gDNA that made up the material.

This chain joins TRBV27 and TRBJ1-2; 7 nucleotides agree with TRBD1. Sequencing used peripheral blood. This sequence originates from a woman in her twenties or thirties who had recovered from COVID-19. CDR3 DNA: TGTGCCAGCAGTTTAAGAACAGGGGATGGCTACACCTTC. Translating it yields CASSLRTGDGYTF.